Ten or more counts support the clone carrying this T cell receptor (beta chain). Its specificity is not known. This entry belongs to a study of T-cell reconstitution after alpha-beta-depleted transplantation in children. The authors prepared the TCRbeta library with unique molecular identifiers. Using its own MiXCR run on the PCR reads, TCRdb lists one record per CDR3 protein. The sample shows hundreds of thousands of distinct CDR3 sequences, approximately 11% of them seen only once. Study observations and caveats: Newly made T cells mostly supplied T-cell counts and diversity one year after transplant. Reportedly, only several hundred clones from non-depleted graft cells drove alpha-beta T-cell counts at about two months.

The material was PBMCs, obtained before TCRalphabeta/CD19-depleted stem cell transplant. The clonotype comes from a child under two years old with acute myeloid leukemia, due to receive a stem cell transplant.

The CDR3 is CASSSQPRNEQFF. The CDR3 nucleotides are TGTGCCAGTAGTAGTCAACCCCGGAATGAGCAGTTCTTC. This chain uses TRBV19 with TRBJ2-1; D ambiguous. The germline gives CDR1 LNHDA, CDR2 SQIVND (reference sequence). The CDR3 contains 13 residues. V was trimmed by 4 bases and J by 7 bases, leaving 11 bases between them.